This T cell receptor beta chain was captured by sequencing in a study of T cell repertoires in cytomegalovirus infection (dated by TCRdb to between 2017 and 2020). About the full investigation: Because public TCR beta signatures pointed to carriage of CMV infection together with the matching HLA type, the HLA type of each donor mattered for the analysis. The paper as a whole reports these results and caveats: In both this cohort and an independent cohort of more than 350 donors, the cumulative frequency of public TCR beta family members distinguished carriers of CMV infection plus the relevant HLA type. In the ex vivo response, HLA-C-restricted CMV-specific TCR beta clonotypes were dominant, and in two of eight donors the single most frequent clonotype came from this HLA-C-restricted group.

This clonotype showed up many times. It lacks a known antigen. No much larger clone is present one base from it, and per-base qualities are unavailable. Reads for this sample came from an Illumina HiSeq 1500. Through fastp at Q25 and MiXCR, TCRdb rebuilt clones from the public reads, retaining in-frame beta chains. Rows matching on CDR3 protein sequence are summarized as one entry with the most common DNA and genes. This sample is represented by over 450,000 distinct CDR3 sequences; about 10% of them were singletons. The ten biggest clones cover 10% of the sample. The germline V gene encodes CDR1 WSHSY and CDR2 SAAADI. Spanning cysteine to phenylalanine, the CDR3 consists of 13 amino acids. CDR3 DNA is the only sequence kept; it has 39 bases, read in frame from the first base. The trim is 8 bases for V and 5 bases for J, with a gap of 15 bases between the germline ends.

Recombination linked TRBV10-2 to TRBJ1-1; TRBD1 is a possible D gene, resting on 5 matching bases. The sequence was collected from a human donor in good health (CMV status not recorded). Some clones in this sample may be carry-over from other donors' samples. Sequencing was carried out using PBMCs. The CDR3 amino acid sequence is: CASVRGAGTEAFF. Here is the DNA: TGCGCCAGCGTCCGTGGGGCCGGTACTGAAGCTTTCTTT.